What follows describes a single T cell receptor beta chain. Its antigen is as yet unknown. The source of the sample is a study of somatic mutations in cytotoxic T cells in rheumatoid arthritis. Study findings and constraints: No significant CD8+ T-cell clonality difference was found between rheumatoid arthritis patients and age-matched controls.

Isolating CD4+ and CD8+ cells involved positive magnetic bead selection on an AutoMACS. Their purity was then checked by flow cytometry. The CDR3 totals 16 residues. Germline-derived CDR1 and CDR2 are SNHLY and FYNNEI. Trimming shortened V by 3 bases and J by 0 bases, and 14 bases separated the two germline ends. Assay used: immunoSEQ multiplex PCR; TCRdb lists only in-frame clones, some missing. Counted here are approximately 24,000 clones, roughly 70% occurring once; the ten biggest clones make up approximately 10%. This TCR came from a woman under 30 in good health. Sequenced material: CD8+ T cells sorted from blood. V gene TRBV2 combines with J gene TRBJ1-2; D not certain. CDR3 bases: TGTGCCAGCAGTGACCGTCGAGGCCCCCCTAACTATGGCTACACCTTC. Translated, it gives CASSDRRGPPNYGYTF. The full variable domain, with the rest looked up from reference TRBV2 and TRBJ1-2, is EPEVTQTPSHQVTQMGQEVILRCVPISNHLYFYWYRQILGQKVEFLVSFYNNEISEKSEIFDDQFSVERPDGSNFTLKIRSTKLEDSAMYFCASSDRRGPPNYGYTFGSGTRLTVV.